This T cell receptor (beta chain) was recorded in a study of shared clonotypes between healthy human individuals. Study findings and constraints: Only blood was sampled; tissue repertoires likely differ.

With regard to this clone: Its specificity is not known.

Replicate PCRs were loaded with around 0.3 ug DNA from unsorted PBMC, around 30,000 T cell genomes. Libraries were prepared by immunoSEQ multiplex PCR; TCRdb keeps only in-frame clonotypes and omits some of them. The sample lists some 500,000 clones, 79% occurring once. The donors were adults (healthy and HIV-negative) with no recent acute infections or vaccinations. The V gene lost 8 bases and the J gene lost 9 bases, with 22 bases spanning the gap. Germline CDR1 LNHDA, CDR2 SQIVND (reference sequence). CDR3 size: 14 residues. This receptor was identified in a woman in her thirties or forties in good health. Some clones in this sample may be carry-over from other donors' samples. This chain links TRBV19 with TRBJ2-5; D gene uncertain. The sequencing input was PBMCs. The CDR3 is CASGDRAKDPAQYF. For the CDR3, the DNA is TGTGCCAGTGGCGACCGGGCCAAGGATCCGGCCCAGTACTTC.